The entry below gives a single T cell receptor beta chain sequence along with its context. The entry originates in a study of blood T cell repertoires in COVID-19. Authors' data handling: Counts of nucleated cells, estimated from reference gene primer amplification, were obtained. The data were produced by immunoSEQ multiplex PCR, yet TCRdb's version contains in-frame clones alone and is incomplete. V, J and clone size derive from that table, while D and trimming were established from the DNA sequence. The sample shows around 86,000 clones, 83% of them seen only once. Trimming at V came to 0 bases and at J to 6 bases, leaving 6 bases not matched to a gene. The CDR3 runs to 16 residues. Per the germline V gene, CDR1 is SGHAT and CDR2 is FQNNGV.

The genes are TRBV11-2 and TRBJ1-5; 9 bases agree with TRBD1. What was sequenced was peripheral blood. This sequence was found in a woman older than 75 with acute or convalescent COVID-19. CDR3 nucleotide sequence: TGTGCCAGCAGCTTAGAGGGCCGGGACAGGGCTCAGCCCCAGCATTTT. Protein sequence: CASSLEGRDRAQPQHF.